A selection of T cell receptor beta chains follows, all from one sample in a study of cytomegalovirus exposure and HLA in healthy donors. Using immunoSEQ multiplex PCR, the repertoire was profiled, and TCRdb retains in-frame clones only, with some absent. This table holds about 120,000 clones, over 70% found once. Sequenced input: PBMCs. These receptors came from a woman between 50 and 59 years old in good health and CMV-seropositive. CDR3s include the opening cysteine and the closing phenylalanine or tryptophan. A D gene is named only where the DNA matches it firmly. Not every row has a clone size; where given, it reads once, few, many or a size class.

d_call clone_size j_call cdr3_length v_call cdr3_nt cdr3_aa
TRBD1 NA TRBJ2-7 14 TRBV18 TGTGCCAGCTCGCCCGGACAGGGGCGGAGCGAGCAGTACTTC CASSPGQGRSEQYF
TRBD1 NA TRBJ2-2 15 TRBV7-7 TGTGCTAGCAGCCCTACACAGGGGGACACCGGGGAGCTGTTTTTT CASSPTQGDTGELFF
TRBD2 few TRBJ2-3 14 TRBV9 TGTGCCAGCACCGAAGGCGGGAGCAAAGATACGCAGTATTTT CASTEGGSKDTQYF
TRBD1 once TRBJ1-2 13 TRBV19 TGTGCCAGTAGTATCGTCAGGGGGCTTGGCTACACCTTC CASSIVRGLGYTF
NA NA TRBJ2-5 14 TRBV5-1 TGCGCCAGCAGCTGGCGGAGAGACCAAGAGACCCAGTACTTC CASSWRRDQETQYF
TRBD1 once TRBJ1-5 14 TRBV30 TGTGCCTGGAGTAGGGACAGGGAACATCAGCCCCAGCATTTT CAWSRDREHQPQHF
NA NA TRBJ2-7 19 TRBV21-1 TGTGCCAGCAGCAAATTAACCCGGGAACAGGGGCGCGAATCTATCGAGCAGTACTTC CASSKLTREQGRESIEQYF
TRBD1 NA TRBJ2-1 13 TRBV7-6 TGTGCCAGCAGCTTAGCGACTTGGACAGGGTGGTTCTTC CASSLATWTGWFF
TRBD1 once TRBJ1-6 14 TRBV6-5 TGTGCCAGCTACACCGGGACAGACAATTCACCCCTCCACTTT CASYTGTDNSPLHF
NA NA TRBJ1-2 13 TRBV5-1 TGCGCCAGCAGCTCTTCGACAGATAATGGCTACACCTTC CASSSSTDNGYTF
TRBD2 NA TRBJ2-5 15 TRBV27 TGTGCCAGCAAGCCCCGGGGGGGCGGAGGGGAGACCCAGTACTTC CASKPRGGGGETQYF
NA NA TRBJ2-7 13 TRBV7-2 TGTGCCAGCAGCCCACAGAGGGGCGGGGAGAAGTACTTC CASSPQRGGEKYF
NA NA TRBJ1-1 14 TRBV5-4 TGTGCCAGCAGCGTACATACAGGGAACACTGAAGCTTTCTTT CASSVHTGNTEAFF
TRBD1 NA TRBJ2-5 13 TRBV12-5 TGTGCTAGTGGCCATGACAGGGCGGAGACCCAGTACTTC CASGHDRAETQYF
TRBD2 NA TRBJ2-3 16 TRBV5-8 TGTGCCAGCAGCTTGGGGACGGCGGGGGGTGCAGATACGCAGTATTTT CASSLGTAGGADTQYF
TRBD1 NA TRBJ1-2 15 TRBV7-2 TGTGCCAGCAGCGACCGGGACAGGGGGCAGTATGGCTACACCTTC CASSDRDRGQYGYTF
TRBD2 NA TRBJ2-5 15 TRBV5-5 TGTGCCAGCAGCTGGCCAACTAGCGGGATGGAGACCCAGTACTTC CASSWPTSGMETQYF
TRBD2 NA TRBJ2-7 18 TRBV4-2 TGTGCCAGCAGCCTGCTCGATTCCGGGACTAGCGGGAACTACGAGCAGTACTTC CASSLLDSGTSGNYEQYF
TRBD2 NA TRBJ2-3 16 TRBV10-3 TGTGCCATCAGTGAGGGCGGGGGGGCCCGGGGAGATACGCAGTATTTT CAISEGGGARGDTQYF
TRBD2 once TRBJ2-3 14 TRBV5-1 TGCGCCAGCCGGTTAGCGGGTAGCACAGATACGCAGTATTTT CASRLAGSTDTQYF
TRBD1 NA TRBJ1-4 14 TRBV5-1 TGCGCCAGCAGTTTACAGGGGGTTAGTGAAAAACTGTTTTTT CASSLQGVSEKLFF